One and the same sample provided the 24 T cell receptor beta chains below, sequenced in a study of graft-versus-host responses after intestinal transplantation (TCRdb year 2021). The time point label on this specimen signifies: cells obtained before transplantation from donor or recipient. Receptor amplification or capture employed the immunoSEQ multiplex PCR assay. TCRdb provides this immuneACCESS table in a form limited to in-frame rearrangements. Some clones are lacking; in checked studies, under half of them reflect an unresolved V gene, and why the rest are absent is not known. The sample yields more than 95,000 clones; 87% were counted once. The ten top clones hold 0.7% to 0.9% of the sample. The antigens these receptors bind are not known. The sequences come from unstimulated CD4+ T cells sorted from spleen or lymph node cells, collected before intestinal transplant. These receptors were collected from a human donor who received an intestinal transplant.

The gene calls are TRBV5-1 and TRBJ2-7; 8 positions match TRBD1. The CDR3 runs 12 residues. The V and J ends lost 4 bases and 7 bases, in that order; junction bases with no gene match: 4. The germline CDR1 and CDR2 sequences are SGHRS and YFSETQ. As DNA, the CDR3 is TGCGCCAGCAGCGAACAGGGGGATGAGCAGTACTTC. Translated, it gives CASSEQGDEQYF.

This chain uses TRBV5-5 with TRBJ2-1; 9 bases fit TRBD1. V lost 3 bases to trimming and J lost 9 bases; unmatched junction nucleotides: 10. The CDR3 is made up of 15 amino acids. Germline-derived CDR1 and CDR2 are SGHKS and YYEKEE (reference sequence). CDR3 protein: CASSWGQGQDFEQFF. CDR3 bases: TGTGCCAGCAGCTGGGGACAGGGTCAGGATTTTGAGCAGTTCTTC.

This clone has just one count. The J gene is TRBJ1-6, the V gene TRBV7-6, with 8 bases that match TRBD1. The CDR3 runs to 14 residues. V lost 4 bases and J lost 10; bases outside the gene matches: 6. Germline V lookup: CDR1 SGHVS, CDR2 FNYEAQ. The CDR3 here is CASSSRTGQSPLHF. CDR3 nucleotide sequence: TGTGCCAGCAGCTCTCGGACAGGGCAATCACCCCTCCACTTT.

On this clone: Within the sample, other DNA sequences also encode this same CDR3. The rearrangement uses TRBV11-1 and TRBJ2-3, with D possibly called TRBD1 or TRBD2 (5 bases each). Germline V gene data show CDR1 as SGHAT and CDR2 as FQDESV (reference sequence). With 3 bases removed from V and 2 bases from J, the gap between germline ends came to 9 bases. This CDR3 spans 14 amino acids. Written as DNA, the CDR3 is TGTGCCAGCAGCTTGGGACCTAACACAGATACGCAGTATTTT. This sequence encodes CASSLGPNTDTQYF.

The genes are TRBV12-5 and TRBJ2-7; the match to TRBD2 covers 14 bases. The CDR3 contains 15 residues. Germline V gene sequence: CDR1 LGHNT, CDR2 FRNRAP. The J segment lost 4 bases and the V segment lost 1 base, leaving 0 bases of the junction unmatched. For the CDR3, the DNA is TGTGCTAGTGGTTTGGGACTAGCGGGAGGGTACGAGCAGTACTTC. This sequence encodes CASGLGLAGGYEQYF.

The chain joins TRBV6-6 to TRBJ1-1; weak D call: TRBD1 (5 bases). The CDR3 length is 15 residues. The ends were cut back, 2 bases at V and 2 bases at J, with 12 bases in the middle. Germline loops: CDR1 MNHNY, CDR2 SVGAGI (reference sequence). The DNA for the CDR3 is TGTGCCAGCAGTTACCCGCACGGACAAAACACTGAAGCTTTCTTT. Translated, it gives CASSYPHGQNTEAFF.

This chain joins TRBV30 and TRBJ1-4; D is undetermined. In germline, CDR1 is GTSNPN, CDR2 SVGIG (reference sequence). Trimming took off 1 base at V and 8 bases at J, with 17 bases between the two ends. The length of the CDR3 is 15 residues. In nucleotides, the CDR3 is TGTGCCTGGAGTGGTCTCGGGAGGGTTGGGGAAAAACTGTTTTTT. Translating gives CAWSGLGRVGEKLFF.

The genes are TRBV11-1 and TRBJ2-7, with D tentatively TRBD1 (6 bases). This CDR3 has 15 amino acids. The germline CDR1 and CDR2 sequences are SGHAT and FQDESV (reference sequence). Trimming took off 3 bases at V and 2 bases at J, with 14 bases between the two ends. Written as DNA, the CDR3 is TGTGCCAGCAGCTTGCAACCGGGACAAACCTACGAGCAGTACTTC. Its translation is CASSLQPGQTYEQYF.

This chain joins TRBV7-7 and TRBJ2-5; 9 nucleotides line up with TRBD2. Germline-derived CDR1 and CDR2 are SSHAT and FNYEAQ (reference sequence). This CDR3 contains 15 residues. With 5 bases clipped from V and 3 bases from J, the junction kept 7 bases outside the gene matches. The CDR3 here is CASSRRLAVKETQYF. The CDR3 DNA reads TGTGCCAGCAGCCGAAGACTAGCGGTCAAAGAGACCCAGTACTTC.

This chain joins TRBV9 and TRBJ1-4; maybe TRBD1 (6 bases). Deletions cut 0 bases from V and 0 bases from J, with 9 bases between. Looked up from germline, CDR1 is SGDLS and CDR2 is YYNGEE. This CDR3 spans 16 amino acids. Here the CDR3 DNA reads TGTGCCAGCAGCGTAGGACAGGAGGCAACTAATGAAAAACTGTTTTTT. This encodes CASSVGQEATNEKLFF.

CDR3 sequence reads: CARAGTVNTGELFF. CDR3 nucleotides: TGTGCCAGAGCCGGGACAGTGAACACCGGGGAGCTGTTTTTT. The gene calls are TRBV2 and TRBJ2-2; TRBD1 aligns across 7 bases. V trimming: 9 bases; J trimming: 1 base; junction bases outside the gene matches: 5. Germline CDR1 and CDR2: SNHLY and FYNNEI. The CDR3 consists of 14 residues.

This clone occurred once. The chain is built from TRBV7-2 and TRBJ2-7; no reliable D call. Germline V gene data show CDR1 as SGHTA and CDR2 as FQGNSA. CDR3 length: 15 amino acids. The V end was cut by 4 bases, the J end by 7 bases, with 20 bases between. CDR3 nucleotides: TGTGCCAGCAGCTGGCTGGGAAACGGTATAGGGGAGCAGTACTTC. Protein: CASSWLGNGIGEQYF.

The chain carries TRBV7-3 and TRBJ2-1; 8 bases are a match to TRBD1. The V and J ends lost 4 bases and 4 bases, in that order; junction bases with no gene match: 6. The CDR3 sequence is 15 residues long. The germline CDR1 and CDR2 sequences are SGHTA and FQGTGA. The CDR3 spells CASSSQGAGYNEQFF. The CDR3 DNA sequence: TGTGCCAGCAGCTCTCAGGGGGCAGGGTACAATGAGCAGTTCTTC.

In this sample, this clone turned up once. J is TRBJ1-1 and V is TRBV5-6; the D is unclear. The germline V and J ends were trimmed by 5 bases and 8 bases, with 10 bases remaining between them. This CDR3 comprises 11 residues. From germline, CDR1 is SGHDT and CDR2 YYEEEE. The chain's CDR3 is CASSSPWEAFF. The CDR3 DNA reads TGTGCCAGCAGTTCCCCCTGGGAAGCTTTCTTT.

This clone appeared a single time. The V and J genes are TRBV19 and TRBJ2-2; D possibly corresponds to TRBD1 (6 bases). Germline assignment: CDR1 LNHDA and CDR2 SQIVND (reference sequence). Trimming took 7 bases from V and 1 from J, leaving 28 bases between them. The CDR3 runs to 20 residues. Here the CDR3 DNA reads TGTGCCAGTACCATACGTAATAAAAGAGGGGGACGCTTGAACACCGGGGAGCTGTTTTTT. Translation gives CASTIRNKRGGRLNTGELFF.

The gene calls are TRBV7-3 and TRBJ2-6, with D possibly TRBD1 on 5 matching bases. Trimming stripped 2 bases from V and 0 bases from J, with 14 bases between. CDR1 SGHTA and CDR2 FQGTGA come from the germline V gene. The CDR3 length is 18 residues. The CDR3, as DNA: TGTGCCAGCAGCTTACGCGACAGCCCTTACTCTGGGGCCAACGTCCTGACTTTC. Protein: CASSLRDSPYSGANVLTF.

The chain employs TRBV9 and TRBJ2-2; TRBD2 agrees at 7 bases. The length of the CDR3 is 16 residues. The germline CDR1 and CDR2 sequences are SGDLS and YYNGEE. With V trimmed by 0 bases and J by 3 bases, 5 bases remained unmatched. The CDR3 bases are TGTGCCAGCAGCGTAGGGGTAGCGGGTCACACCGGGGAGCTGTTTTTT. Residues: CASSVGVAGHTGELFF.

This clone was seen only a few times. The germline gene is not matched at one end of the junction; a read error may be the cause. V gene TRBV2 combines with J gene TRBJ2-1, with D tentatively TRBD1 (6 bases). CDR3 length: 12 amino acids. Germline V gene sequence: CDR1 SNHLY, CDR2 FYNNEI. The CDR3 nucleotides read TGTGCGGGGGCCAGCTCCTCCAATGAGCAGTTCTTC. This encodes CAGASSSNEQFF.

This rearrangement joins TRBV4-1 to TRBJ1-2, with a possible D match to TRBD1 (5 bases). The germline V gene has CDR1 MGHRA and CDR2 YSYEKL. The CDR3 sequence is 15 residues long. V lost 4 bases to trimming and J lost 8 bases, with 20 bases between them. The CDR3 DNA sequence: TGCGCCAGCAGCCCCCTCCCCCAGGGCGATGGGGGCTACACCTTC. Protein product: CASSPLPQGDGGYTF.

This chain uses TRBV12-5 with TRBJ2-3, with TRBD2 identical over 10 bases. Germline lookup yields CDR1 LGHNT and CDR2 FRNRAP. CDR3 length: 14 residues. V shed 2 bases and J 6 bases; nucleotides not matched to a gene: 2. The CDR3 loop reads CASGLSGGGDTQYF. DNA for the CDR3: TGTGCTAGTGGTTTGAGCGGGGGGGGCGATACGCAGTATTTT.

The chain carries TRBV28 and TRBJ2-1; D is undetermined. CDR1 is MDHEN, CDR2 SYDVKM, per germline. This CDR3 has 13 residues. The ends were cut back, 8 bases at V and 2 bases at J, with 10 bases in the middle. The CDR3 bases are TGTGCCAGCGTGGCAGGAGCCTACAATGAGCAGTTCTTC. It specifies CASVAGAYNEQFF.

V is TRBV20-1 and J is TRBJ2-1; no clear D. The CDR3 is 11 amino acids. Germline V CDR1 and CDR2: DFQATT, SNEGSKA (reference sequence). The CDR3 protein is CAVRLYNEQFF. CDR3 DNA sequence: TGCGCGGTCCGTCTTTACAATGAGCAGTTCTTC.

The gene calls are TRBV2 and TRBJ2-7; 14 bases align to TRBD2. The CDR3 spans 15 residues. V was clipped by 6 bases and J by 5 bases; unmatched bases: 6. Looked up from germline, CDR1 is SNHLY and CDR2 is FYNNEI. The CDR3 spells CASRPGLAGANEQYF. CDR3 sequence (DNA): TGTGCCAGCAGACCGGGACTAGCGGGAGCGAACGAGCAGTACTTC.

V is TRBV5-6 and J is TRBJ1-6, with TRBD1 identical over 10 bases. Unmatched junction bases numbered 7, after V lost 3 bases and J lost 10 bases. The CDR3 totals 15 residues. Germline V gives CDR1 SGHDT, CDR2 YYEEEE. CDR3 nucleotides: TGTGCCAGCAGCTCACCGACAGGGGGCTCGTCACCCCTCCACTTT. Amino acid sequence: CASSSPTGGSSPLHF.